The 18 T cell receptor beta chains in this list originate from one sample, sequenced in a study of blood T cells in healthy people across ages. A second PCR of roughly 7 to 11 cycles used a sample-barcoded 5' primer and a J-beta primer mix. One entry per CDR3 protein results from TCRdb running MiXCR on the 5' RACE reads. The repertoire holds roughly 410,000 distinct CDR3 sequences, roughly half seen once, with 45% to 55% in the top ten. The specimen sequenced was blood. These receptors came from a man aged 55 to 70 in good health.

The chain uses TRBV18 and TRBJ1-6; 7 bases fit TRBD1. Trimming cost V 3 bases and J 6 bases; bases outside gene matches: 5. This CDR3 is 15 amino acids long. CDR1 and CDR2 from the germline V gene are KGHSH and LQKENI. In nucleotides, the CDR3 is TGTGCCAGCTCACCGCCAGGGGGAATTAATTCACCCCTCCACTTT. It is translated as CASSPPGGINSPLHF.

This clonotype has at least ten counts. V gene TRBV7-2 combines with J gene TRBJ1-2; tentatively, D is TRBD1 (5 bases). Between the trimmed V and J ends, which lost 5 bases and 6 bases, there was a span of 16 bases. The germline CDR1 and CDR2 sequences are SGHTA and FQGNSA. The CDR3 is 14 residues long. The CDR3 spells CASSPQAGPNGYTF. The CDR3 region has the DNA TGTGCCAGCAGCCCCCAGGCAGGGCCTAATGGCTACACCTTC.

This clonotype came up a few times. The chain combines TRBV6-6 with TRBJ2-1; D remains ambiguous. V was cut by 7 bases and J by 4 bases, with 11 bases left in between. CDR3 length: 13 amino acids. Germline values: CDR1 MNHNY, CDR2 SVGAGI (reference sequence). The CDR3 reads CASKPDGYNEQFF. CDR3 DNA sequence: TGTGCCAGCAAACCCGACGGATACAATGAGCAGTTCTTC.

The J gene is TRBJ2-7, the V gene TRBV7-2, with TRBD1 matching over 9 bases. V shed 4 bases and J 0 bases; nucleotides not matched to a gene: 4. Germline loops: CDR1 SGHTA, CDR2 FQGNSA. The CDR3 is 15 residues long. For the CDR3, the DNA is TGTGCCAGCAGCTACGGACAGGGGTCCTCCTACGAGCAGTACTTC. The encoded protein is CASSYGQGSSYEQYF.

The genes are TRBV29-1 and TRBJ2-1, with D perhaps matching TRBD1 (5 bases). The germline V gene encodes CDR1 SQVTM and CDR2 ANQGSEA. The CDR3 spans 12 residues. V lost 5 bases and J lost 7, with 12 bases in between. CDR3 residues: CSVWGELNEQFF. For the CDR3, the DNA is TGCAGCGTTTGGGGCGAGTTGAATGAGCAGTTCTTC.

V is TRBV10-3 and J is TRBJ1-4; no clear D gene. The CDR3 consists of 14 residues. The V end lost 8 bases, the J end lost 4 bases, and 14 bases lay between the germline ends. Germline V CDR1 and CDR2: ENHRY, SYGVKD. The CDR3 reads CAIGGRPSNEKLFF. CDR3 in DNA: TGTGCCATCGGTGGAAGGCCGAGTAATGAAAAACTGTTTTTT.

CDR3 loop: CAISPIQGADTEAFF. CDR3 DNA: TGTGCCATCAGTCCCATACAGGGGGCAGACACTGAAGCTTTCTTT. J is TRBJ1-1 and V is TRBV10-3; 9 bases are a match to TRBD1. This CDR3 has 15 amino acids. The V gene end was trimmed by 5 bases and the J gene end by 3 bases; junction bases not matched to a gene: 7. CDR1 and CDR2 (germline): ENHRY, SYGVKD.

This clonotype was observed a handful of times. CDR3 nucleotides: TGTGCCAGCAGTCTCACCGGGACAGGGGTCCGTGGGGGCTATGGCTACACCTTC. Translation: CASSLTGTGVRGGYGYTF. V usage is TRBV27 and J usage is TRBJ1-2; 10 bases align to TRBD1. The CDR3 length is 18 residues. V shed 5 bases and J 4 bases; nucleotides not matched to a gene: 16. Germline V gene sequence: CDR1 MNHEY, CDR2 SMNVEV (reference sequence).

The CDR3 spells CSARAEVQETQYF. The DNA of the CDR3 is TGCAGTGCTAGGGCAGAGGTCCAAGAGACCCAGTACTTC. This chain links TRBV20-1 with TRBJ2-5; D is undetermined. Germline CDR1 is DFQATT and CDR2 is SNEGSKA (reference sequence). V lost 3 bases, J lost 1 base, and 9 bases lay in between. CDR3 size: 13 residues.

The chain uses TRBV28 and TRBJ2-7; D is ambiguous. Germline V gene lookup returns CDR1 MDHEN and CDR2 SYDVKM. There are 13 residues in the CDR3. Deletions cut 6 bases from V and 9 bases from J, with 18 bases between. The CDR3 loop is CASSSRPNLGQYF. In DNA form, the CDR3 reads TGTGCCAGCAGCTCCCGGCCCAATCTGGGGCAGTACTTC. Full variable domain (missing parts from reference TRBV28 and TRBJ2-7): DVKVTQSSRYLVKRTGEKVFLECVQDMDHENMFWYRQDPGLGLRLIYFSYDVKMKEKGDIPEGYSVSREKKERFSLILESASTNQTSMYLCASSSRPNLGQYFGPGTRLTVT.

This sequence joins TRBV19 and TRBJ2-3; D unresolved. V lost 6 bases and J lost 4, with 8 bases in between. Germline V gene lookup returns CDR1 LNHDA and CDR2 SQIVND (reference sequence). The CDR3 totals 12 residues. The CDR3 region is CASRQSSDTQYF. The CDR3 DNA follows: TGTGCCAGTAGACAGTCCTCAGATACGCAGTATTTT.

This clonotype was seen more than once but under ten times. The gene calls are TRBV10-3 and TRBJ2-7; D remains ambiguous. Germline CDR1 and CDR2: ENHRY and SYGVKD. Between the trimmed V and J ends, which lost 0 bases and 2 bases, there was a span of 5 bases. The CDR3 consists of 13 residues. CDR3 sequence (DNA): TGTGCCATCAGTGAGTCCGGACCCTACGAGCAGTACTTC. It codes for CAISESGPYEQYF.

A remark on this clonotype: Germline and junction disagree at one end, which may indicate a read error. The V and J genes are TRBV29-1 and TRBJ2-7, with 12 bases fitting TRBD2. The J call may be in error: the DNA end matches TRBJ2-4 better. This CDR3 comprises 16 residues. Per the germline V gene, CDR1 is SQVTM and CDR2 is ANQGSEA. The CDR3 here is CSVERPASGGANIQYF. Here the CDR3 DNA reads TGTAGCGTTGAAAGACCCGCTAGCGGGGGGGCGAACATTCAGTACTTC.

This clonotype was seen ten or more times. The rearrangement uses TRBV29-1 and TRBJ2-7; possibly TRBD1 or TRBD2 for D (5 bases each). Between the trimmed V and J ends, which lost 7 bases and 2 bases, there was a span of 9 bases. The germline gives CDR1 SQVTM, CDR2 ANQGSEA. The CDR3 is 11 amino acids. CDR3 in amino acids: CSGGTAYEQYF. The CDR3 DNA sequence: TGCAGCGGGGGGACCGCCTACGAGCAGTACTTC.

This clonotype showed up many times. The V and J genes are TRBV6-2 or TRBV6-3 and TRBJ2-5; D is undetermined. This CDR3 is built from 13 residues. V lost 5 bases to trimming and J lost 7 bases, with 14 bases between them. From germline, CDR1 is MNHEY and CDR2 SVGEGT. The DNA for the CDR3 is TGTGCCAGCAGTACCCCGGCAGGATGGACCCAGTACTTC. This sequence encodes CASSTPAGWTQYF.

The chain links TRBV4-2 to TRBJ2-3, with 8 bases lining up with TRBD2. The CDR3 runs 18 residues. Germline assignment: CDR1 LGHNA and CDR2 YNFKEQ. V dropped 3 bases and J dropped 2; count of bases not matched to a gene: 13. The CDR3 is CASSQMGVGSGITDTQYF. The DNA of the CDR3 is TGTGCCAGCAGCCAGATGGGAGTAGGTAGCGGGATCACAGATACGCAGTATTTT.

In this sample, this clonotype turned up a few times. This rearrangement joins TRBV5-1 to TRBJ2-7, with D uncertain. Germline CDR1 and CDR2: SGHRS and YFSETQ. Trimming removed 0 bases at V and 3 bases at J, with 13 bases between. This CDR3 region has 15 residues. The CDR3 reads CASSLANPSYYEQYF. The CDR3 DNA sequence: TGCGCCAGCAGCTTGGCCAATCCCAGTTACTACGAGCAGTACTTC. Drawing the rest from reference TRBV5-1 and TRBJ2-7, the complete variable domain is KAGVTQTPRYLIKTRGQQVTLSCSPISGHRSVSWYQQTPGQGLQFLFEYFSETQRNKGNFPGRFSGRQFSNSRSEMNVSTLELGDSALYLCASSLANPSYYEQYFGPGTRLTVT.

V is TRBV14 and J is TRBJ2-1, with D perhaps TRBD2 (6 bases). Trimming took 1 base from V and 3 from J, leaving 10 bases between them. Germline V gene lookup returns CDR1 SGHDN and CDR2 FVKESK. The CDR3 is 15 residues long. This CDR3 is CASSQAVGGYNEQFF. Written as DNA, the CDR3 is TGTGCCAGCAGCCAAGCGGTGGGGGGCTACAATGAGCAGTTCTTC.